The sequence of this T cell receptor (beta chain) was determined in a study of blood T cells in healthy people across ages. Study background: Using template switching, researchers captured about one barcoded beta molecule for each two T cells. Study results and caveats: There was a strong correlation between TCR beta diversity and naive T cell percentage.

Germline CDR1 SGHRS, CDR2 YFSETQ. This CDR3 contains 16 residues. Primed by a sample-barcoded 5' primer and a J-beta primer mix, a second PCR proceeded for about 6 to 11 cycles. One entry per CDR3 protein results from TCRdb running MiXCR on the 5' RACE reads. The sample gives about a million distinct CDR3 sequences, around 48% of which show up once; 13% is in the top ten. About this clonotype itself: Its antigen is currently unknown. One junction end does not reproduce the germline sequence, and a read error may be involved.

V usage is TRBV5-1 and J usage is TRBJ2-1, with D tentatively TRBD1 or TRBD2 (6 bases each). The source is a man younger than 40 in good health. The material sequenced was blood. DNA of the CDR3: TGTGCCAGCAGCTTATCGGGGGCGAGCTCCTACAATGAGCAGTTCTTC. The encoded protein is CASSLSGASSYNEQFF. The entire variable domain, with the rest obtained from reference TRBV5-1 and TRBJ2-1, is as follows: KAGVTQTPRYLIKTRGQQVTLSCSPISGHRSVSWYQQTPGQGLQFLFEYFSETQRNKGNFPGRFSGRQFSNSRSEMNVSTLELGDSALYLCASSLSGASSYNEQFFGPGTRLTVL.